This T cell receptor (beta chain) is drawn from a study of cytomegalovirus exposure and HLA in healthy donors. This clone occurred a few times. Relative to the germline gene, one junction end is altered; a read error may explain this. PCR was performed using 60 Vbeta and 13 Jbeta primers. Profiled with immunoSEQ multiplex PCR; TCRdb holds only in-frame clones, not every one. The sample contains approximately 170,000 clones, 75% to 90% of which appear only once. This receptor was obtained from a male donor in good health and CMV-seronegative. Sequenced input: PBMCs.

Here the CDR3 DNA reads TGTTCCAGCAGCTTCCGGGGGGGACAAGAGACCCAGTACTTC. Protein: CSSSFRGGQETQYF. The chain links TRBV7-9 to TRBJ2-5, with TRBD2 matching 8 bases. Germline V CDR1 and CDR2: SEHNR, FQNEAQ (reference sequence). The CDR3 runs 14 residues.